The rows below give T cell receptor beta chains drawn from one sample of a study of brain metastases from non-small cell lung cancer. Only in-frame clones appear in the TCRdb table, and some are missing; sequencing was by immunoSEQ multiplex PCR. This repertoire shows approximately 1,000 clones, around 90% found once; its top ten account for approximately 6%. The sequenced sample consisted of primary lung tumor tissue. These receptors originate from a donor aged 40 or over with non-small cell lung cancer. Each CDR3 is given with its conserved first and last residue. Rows give clone size only sometimes, using once, few, many, or a class for an expanded clone.

>TRBJ2-7|NA|TRBV6-5
CASSYVGRSYEQYF
>TRBJ2-7|NA|TRBV29-1
CSVLGQGLSEQYF
>TRBJ1-1|NA|TRBV9
CASSPQGKNTEAFF
>TRBJ2-3|once|TRBV10-1
CVSSEFPGQGRDTQYF
>TRBJ1-1|NA|TRBV5-4
CASSLGQRNTEAFF
>TRBJ2-1|NA|TRBV5-6
CASSERGLSYEQFF
>TRBJ1-1|NA|TRBV7-8
CASSLQGNTEAFF
>TRBJ1-2|few|TRBV24-1
CATSDSALGGYTF
>TRBJ2-2|NA|TRBV5-1
CASSLGGGTATGELFF
>TRBJ2-3|NA|TRBV15
CATRSPTGQVTDTQYF